A selection of T cell receptor beta chains follows, all from one sample in a study of blood T cell repertoires in COVID-19. Produced via immunoSEQ multiplex PCR; TCRdb's table is partial and in-frame only. The sample yields more than 150,000 clones, about 88% seen once. Material: peripheral blood. The receptors were sampled from a man in his 70s with active or convalescent COVID-19. CDR3s include the opening cysteine and the closing phenylalanine or tryptophan. Fields, in order: J gene, clone size, V gene, CDR3 protein. Size is stated for part of the rows, as once, few or many counts, or as a class when the clone is expanded.

J gene: TRBJ1-2
clone size: .
V gene: TRBV7-8
CDR3 protein: CASSLGEALYGYTF

J gene: TRBJ1-4
clone size: .
V gene: TRBV7-2
CDR3 protein: CASSLGGGEKLFF

J gene: TRBJ2-1
clone size: .
V gene: TRBV5-1
CDR3 protein: CASSLGTSGRILSSYNEQFF

J gene: TRBJ1-2
clone size: .
V gene: TRBV4-3
CDR3 protein: CASSQVQTGGLYGYTF

J gene: TRBJ2-7
clone size: few
V gene: TRBV27
CDR3 protein: CASSLITGPAYEQYF

J gene: TRBJ2-1
clone size: few
V gene: TRBV15
CDR3 protein: CATSILAGTYNEQFF

J gene: TRBJ2-3
clone size: .
V gene: TRBV10-3
CDR3 protein: CAITGTSGTSTDTQYF

J gene: TRBJ2-1
clone size: .
V gene: TRBV6-6
CDR3 protein: CASSPRVIAGGDNEQFF

J gene: TRBJ2-2
clone size: .
V gene: TRBV5-1
CDR3 protein: CASSLDQGWFRDTGELFF

J gene: TRBJ1-2
clone size: .
V gene: TRBV27
CDR3 protein: CASSFLAGGNYGYTF

J gene: TRBJ2-7
clone size: .
V gene: TRBV29-1
CDR3 protein: CSVFRGHNEQYF

J gene: TRBJ1-3
clone size: few
V gene: TRBV19
CDR3 protein: CASKDPGQSTSGNTIYF

J gene: TRBJ2-7
clone size: .
V gene: TRBV4-2
CDR3 protein: CASSQGGTDYEQYF

J gene: TRBJ2-4
clone size: few
V gene: TRBV2
CDR3 protein: CASAETPGQAKNIQYF

J gene: TRBJ1-4
clone size: .
V gene: TRBV11-3
CDR3 protein: CASSLREGEKLFF

J gene: TRBJ2-7
clone size: .
V gene: TRBV18
CDR3 protein: CASSLDGGQGTYEQYF

J gene: TRBJ1-1
clone size: .
V gene: TRBV5-4
CDR3 protein: CASSFGTGVYEAFF

J gene: TRBJ2-5
clone size: .
V gene: TRBV5-1
CDR3 protein: CASSSSGGLETQYF

J gene: TRBJ2-3
clone size: .
V gene: TRBV5-1
CDR3 protein: CASSLGRGGRDTDTQYF

J gene: TRBJ2-7
clone size: few
V gene: TRBV10-2
CDR3 protein: CASSDWSGNPYEQYF

J gene: TRBJ2-7
clone size: .
V gene: TRBV4-1
CDR3 protein: CASSQDSLVGEQYF

J gene: TRBJ2-1
clone size: .
V gene: TRBV27
CDR3 protein: CASRYRYSYNEQFF

J gene: TRBJ2-3
clone size: .
V gene: TRBV5-1
CDR3 protein: CASRPGPLAGGTDTQYF

J gene: TRBJ2-3
clone size: .
V gene: TRBV7-9
CDR3 protein: CASSLSGTSKVDTQYF

J gene: TRBJ2-1
clone size: .
V gene: TRBV19
CDR3 protein: CASNPRSGGGYNEQFF

J gene: TRBJ2-1
clone size: .
V gene: TRBV7-2
CDR3 protein: CASSPQTGSYNEQFF

J gene: TRBJ1-5
clone size: few
V gene: TRBV10-2
CDR3 protein: CASSESRDRVNQPQHF

J gene: TRBJ2-1
clone size: .
V gene: TRBV7-8
CDR3 protein: CASSLLAGGQNEQFF

J gene: TRBJ2-7
clone size: .
V gene: TRBV28
CDR3 protein: CASRKMAASYEQYF

J gene: TRBJ2-1
clone size: .
V gene: TRBV12-3/TRBV12-4
CDR3 protein: CASSSGSDNEQFF

J gene: TRBJ2-5
clone size: .
V gene: TRBV18
CDR3 protein: CASSREETQYF

J gene: TRBJ1-6
clone size: .
V gene: TRBV2
CDR3 protein: CASSEMPGVSYNSPLHF

J gene: TRBJ1-5
clone size: .
V gene: TRBV10-3
CDR3 protein: CAISESQGPGQPQHF

J gene: TRBJ2-2
clone size: few
V gene: TRBV27
CDR3 protein: CATSLSGLSGELFF

J gene: TRBJ1-6
clone size: .
V gene: TRBV11-2
CDR3 protein: CASTMGGNNSPLHF

J gene: TRBJ2-5
clone size: once
V gene: TRBV10-3
CDR3 protein: CAIRAAGVNNQETQYF

J gene: TRBJ2-2
clone size: once
V gene: TRBV11-3
CDR3 protein: CASSRIGSNTGELFF

J gene: TRBJ1-4
clone size: .
V gene: TRBV6-5
CDR3 protein: CASSRAQGIGEKLFF

J gene: TRBJ2-3
clone size: .
V gene: TRBV5-4
CDR3 protein: CASSSSGGITDTQYF

J gene: TRBJ2-1
clone size: .
V gene: TRBV3-1/TRBV3-2
CDR3 protein: CASSHGAGGYNEQFF

J gene: TRBJ1-2
clone size: .
V gene: TRBV29-1
CDR3 protein: CSVAPKLRGADGYTF

J gene: TRBJ1-1
clone size: once
V gene: TRBV10-2
CDR3 protein: CASSEVGRGLIQKNTEAFF

J gene: TRBJ1-5
clone size: .
V gene: TRBV7-2
CDR3 protein: CASSLRSRQPQHF

J gene: TRBJ2-7
clone size: .
V gene: TRBV5-1
CDR3 protein: CASRLEGASSYEQYF

J gene: TRBJ2-5
clone size: few
V gene: TRBV7-2
CDR3 protein: CASKTGGRQTQYF

J gene: TRBJ2-1
clone size: .
V gene: TRBV11-3
CDR3 protein: CASSLGPPTGNEQFF

J gene: TRBJ1-1
clone size: .
V gene: TRBV7-2
CDR3 protein: CASSLSQQGANFEAFF

J gene: TRBJ1-5
clone size: .
V gene: TRBV5-6
CDR3 protein: CASSFGGTGQPQHF

J gene: TRBJ1-3
clone size: .
V gene: TRBV29-1
CDR3 protein: CSADISGNTIYF

J gene: TRBJ1-5
clone size: .
V gene: TRBV24-1
CDR3 protein: CATSDPRGQPQHF

J gene: TRBJ2-1
clone size: .
V gene: TRBV6-2/TRBV6-3
CDR3 protein: CASSYFVPGYNEQFF

J gene: TRBJ2-2
clone size: .
V gene: TRBV6-5
CDR3 protein: CASRTPGPGELFF

J gene: TRBJ2-5
clone size: .
V gene: TRBV30
CDR3 protein: CAWSVLETQYF

J gene: TRBJ2-3
clone size: .
V gene: TRBV27
CDR3 protein: CASSLFTGLDTQYF

J gene: TRBJ1-5
clone size: .
V gene: TRBV7-2
CDR3 protein: CASSLGSGVNQPQHF

J gene: TRBJ1-6
clone size: .
V gene: TRBV28
CDR3 protein: CASSIGGMSYNSPLHF

J gene: TRBJ1-2
clone size: once
V gene: TRBV11-2
CDR3 protein: CASSLLTNGYTF

J gene: TRBJ1-3
clone size: once
V gene: TRBV5-1
CDR3 protein: CASSVQWGRRNTIYF

J gene: TRBJ2-5
clone size: .
V gene: TRBV24-1
CDR3 protein: CAIRAQGRETQYF

J gene: TRBJ2-5
clone size: .
V gene: TRBV4-1
CDR3 protein: CASSQPGRETQYF